These 19 T cell receptor beta chains originate from one sample sequenced in a study of graft-versus-host responses after intestinal transplantation. For these receptors, no antigen is known. Only in-frame clones appear in the TCRdb table, and some are missing; sequencing was by immunoSEQ multiplex PCR. This table holds about 100,000 clones, roughly 87% found once. Sequencing used unstimulated CD4+ T cells sorted from spleen or lymph node cells, obtained before transplant. The receptors here all came from a human donor who was the organ donor for an intestinal transplant.

The gene calls are TRBV7-9 and TRBJ1-2; D is undetermined. Deletions cut 0 bases from V and 4 bases from J, with 6 bases between. The CDR3 sequence is 13 residues long. CDR1 is SEHNR and CDR2 is FQNEAQ in the germline V gene (reference sequence). CDR3 amino acids: CASSLAPPYGYTF. CDR3 nucleotide sequence: TGTGCCAGCAGCTTAGCACCCCCCTATGGCTACACCTTC. The entire variable domain, with the rest obtained from reference TRBV7-9 and TRBJ1-2, is as follows: DTGVSQNPRHKITKRGQNVTFRCDPISEHNRLYWYRQTLGQGPEFLTYFQNEAQLEKSRLLSDRFSAERPKGSFSTLEIQRTEQGDSAMYLCASSLAPPYGYTFGSGTRLTVV.

The chain couples TRBV13 to TRBJ2-3; 14 positions match TRBD2. The germline V gene encodes CDR1 PRHDT and CDR2 FYEKMQ (reference sequence). CDR3 length: 13 residues. V lost 3 bases to trimming and J lost 14 bases; unmatched junction nucleotides: 4. CDR3 nucleotides: TGTGCCAGCAGCTTGACTAGCGGGGGGGAAGGGTATTTT. It specifies CASSLTSGGEGYF.

The J gene is TRBJ1-2, the V gene TRBV2, with D possibly matching TRBD1 (6 bases). V was clipped by 7 bases and J by 4 bases, with 19 bases between them. Per germline, CDR1 SNHLY and CDR2 FYNNEI. The CDR3 has 15 amino acids. CDR3 protein: CASIPGHSTAYGYTF. The CDR3 region has the DNA TGTGCCAGCATCCCGGGACACTCCACCGCCTATGGCTACACCTTC.

The chain joins TRBV6-1 to TRBJ2-5, with D unresolved. Trimming shortened V by 4 bases and J by 7 bases, and 13 bases separated the two germline ends. Germline V gives CDR1 MNHNS, CDR2 SASEGT. This CDR3 contains 13 residues. The CDR3 sequence: CASSALRVGTQYF. The CDR3 DNA reads as TGTGCCAGCAGTGCTTTACGAGTTGGGACCCAGTACTTC.

On this clone itself: At one end the junction does not follow the germline gene, possibly because of a read error. The sample holds other DNA sequences that translate to the same CDR3. This chain connects TRBV5-1 to TRBJ1-6; 7 bases are shared with TRBD1. This CDR3 comprises 14 residues. The germline V gene has CDR1 SGHRS and CDR2 YFSETQ. As DNA, the CDR3 is TGCGCCAGCAGTTTGGGACAGTTAAATTCACCCCTCCACTTT. This encodes CASSLGQLNSPLHF.

The chain employs TRBV7-6 and TRBJ2-1, with TRBD2 matching over 8 bases. Per germline, CDR1 SGHVS and CDR2 FNYEAQ. V trimming: 2 bases; J trimming: 7 bases; junction bases outside the gene matches: 7. The CDR3 totals 15 residues. The CDR3 here is CASSLSGGAGNEQFF. CDR3 DNA sequence: TGTGCCAGCAGCTTATCCGGGGGGGCGGGGAATGAGCAGTTCTTC.

This chain connects TRBV18 to TRBJ1-2; maybe TRBD1 (6 bases). There are 16 residues in the CDR3. V gave up 6 bases and J gave up 6 bases, with 23 bases separating them. Per the germline V gene, CDR1 is KGHSH and CDR2 is LQKENI. Written as DNA, the CDR3 is TGTGCCAGCTCGCGGTCGGGAGGGGGAGGATCTGATGGCTACACCTTC. This encodes CASSRSGGGGSDGYTF.

J is TRBJ1-2 and V is TRBV5-4; 8 bases align to TRBD1. Germline values: CDR1 SGHNT, CDR2 YYREEE (reference sequence). The J segment lost 5 bases and the V segment lost 4 bases, leaving 7 bases of the junction unmatched. The CDR3 totals 14 residues. The CDR3 is CASSIQGVSYGYTF. The DNA for the CDR3 is TGTGCCAGCAGCATACAGGGGGTATCGTATGGCTACACCTTC.

A few counts support this clone. CDR3 DNA: TGTGCCAGCAGAGACAGGGGCTCCTACGAGCAGTACTTC. The encoded protein is CASRDRGSYEQYF. The J gene is TRBJ2-7, the V gene TRBV28; 8 nucleotides align to TRBD1. There are 13 residues in the CDR3. Germline V gene sequence: CDR1 MDHEN, CDR2 SYDVKM. Trimming at V came to 6 bases and at J to 0 bases, leaving 1 base not matched to a gene. Full variable domain (missing parts from reference TRBV28 and TRBJ2-7): DVKVTQSSRYLVKRTGEKVFLECVQDMDHENMFWYRQDPGLGLRLIYFSYDVKMKEKGDIPEGYSVSREKKERFSLILESASTNQTSMYLCASRDRGSYEQYFGPGTRLTVT.

J is TRBJ2-3 and V is TRBV7-2; either TRBD1 or TRBD2 may fit D (6 bases each). Trimming pared 5 bases from V and 2 bases from J, leaving 14 bases between. The CDR3 totals 15 residues. Germline loops: CDR1 SGHTA, CDR2 FQGNSA. Here the CDR3 reads CASSPVRGATDTQYF. CDR3 DNA sequence: TGTGCCAGCAGCCCCGTGAGGGGGGCCACAGATACGCAGTATTTT.

V gene TRBV21-1 combines with J gene TRBJ2-1. TRBV21-1 is reported as a pseudogene. The CDR3 totals 12 residues. The CDR3 region has the DNA TGTGCCAGCAGCACAGGGGAGGATGAGCAGTTCTTC. It codes for CASSTGEDEQFF.

The chain combines TRBV5-1 with TRBJ2-2; 11 nucleotides agree with TRBD2. CDR3 length equals 18 residues. V gave up 0 bases and J gave up 4 bases; unmatched junction bases: 8. The germline V gene encodes CDR1 SGHRS and CDR2 YFSETQ. DNA of the CDR3: TGCGCCAGCAGCTTGGCCCGACTAGCGGGACGTATCACCGGGGAGCTGTTTTTT. It yields the protein CASSLARLAGRITGELFF. The full variable domain, in which reference TRBV5-1 and TRBJ2-2 provide the parts outside the CDR3, is KAGVTQTPRYLIKTRGQQVTLSCSPISGHRSVSWYQQTPGQGLQFLFEYFSETQRNKGNFPGRFSGRQFSNSRSEMNVSTLELGDSALYLCASSLARLAGRITGELFFGEGSRLTVL.

V usage is TRBV5-5 and J usage is TRBJ2-3, with D perhaps matching TRBD2 (6 bases). CDR1 and CDR2 from the germline V gene are SGHKS and YYEKEE (reference sequence). Trimming removed 4 bases from V and 5 bases from J, with 14 bases in between. The CDR3 is 14 residues long. The CDR3 DNA reads as TGTGCCAGCAGCCGGGACGGGGGTCAAGATACGCAGTATTTT. The encoded protein is CASSRDGGQDTQYF.

This clone turned up a few times. The chain has TRBV6-6 and TRBJ2-5; TRBD2 aligns across 7 bases. CDR1 is MNHNY, CDR2 SVGAGI, per germline (reference sequence). CDR3 length: 15 residues. Trimming took 0 bases from V and 5 from J; bases not matched to a gene: 6. CDR3 in DNA: TGTGCCAGCAGTTACTCGCGGGGGTTTGGGGAGACCCAGTACTTC. Its translation is CASSYSRGFGETQYF.

This chain joins TRBV18 and TRBJ2-7; the D is unclear. The germline gives CDR1 KGHSH, CDR2 LQKENI. This CDR3 has 12 residues. Trimming stripped 5 bases from V and 4 bases from J, with 9 bases between. This CDR3 reads CASSARIYEQYF. The DNA for the CDR3 is TGTGCCAGCTCAGCCAGGATTTACGAGCAGTACTTC.

The rearrangement uses TRBV2 and TRBJ2-5; 11 bases are a match to TRBD1. The germline CDR1 and CDR2 sequences are SNHLY and FYNNEI. This CDR3 comprises 13 residues. Trimming at V came to 4 bases and at J to 7 bases, leaving 2 bases not matched to a gene. CDR3: CASSGDRGGTQYF. CDR3 nucleotide sequence: TGTGCCAGCAGTGGGGACAGGGGGGGGACCCAGTACTTC.

This clone was recorded only once. The chain employs TRBV11-2 and TRBJ2-3; D is uncertain. With 2 bases removed from V and 3 bases from J, the gap between germline ends came to 12 bases. This CDR3 has 15 residues. CDR1 is SGHAT, CDR2 FQNNGV, per germline. CDR3 in amino acids: CASSLTAPGTDTQYF. DNA of the CDR3: TGTGCCAGCAGCTTAACCGCCCCCGGGACAGATACGCAGTATTTT.

This chain uses TRBV11-2 with TRBJ1-6; a weak D match, TRBD1 (5 bases). Germline CDR1 reads SGHAT; CDR2 reads FQNNGV. V was clipped by 1 base and J by 11 bases, with 12 bases between them. The CDR3 runs to 14 residues. In nucleotides, the CDR3 is TGTGCCAGCAGCTTAGTGGAGGCAGGGACACCCCTCCACTTT. This gives the protein CASSLVEAGTPLHF.

V usage is TRBV11-2 and J usage is TRBJ2-7; TRBD2 aligns across 7 bases. Germline lookup yields CDR1 SGHAT and CDR2 FQNNGV. V lost 1 base and J lost 2; bases outside the gene matches: 14. The CDR3 is 18 amino acids. CDR3 protein: CASSLVSSGELGPYEQYF. DNA for the CDR3: TGTGCCAGCAGCTTAGTATCGAGCGGGGAACTAGGGCCCTACGAGCAGTACTTC.